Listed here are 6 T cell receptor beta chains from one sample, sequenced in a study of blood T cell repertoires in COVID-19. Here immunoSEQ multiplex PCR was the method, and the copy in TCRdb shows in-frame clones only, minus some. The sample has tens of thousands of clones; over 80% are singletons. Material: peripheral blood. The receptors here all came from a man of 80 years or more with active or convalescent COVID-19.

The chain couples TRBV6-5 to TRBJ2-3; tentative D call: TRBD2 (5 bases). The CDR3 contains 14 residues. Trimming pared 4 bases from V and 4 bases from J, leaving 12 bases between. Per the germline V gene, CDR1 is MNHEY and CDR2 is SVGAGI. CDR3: CASSFPLVADTQYF. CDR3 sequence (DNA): TGTGCCAGCAGTTTCCCACTAGTAGCAGATACGCAGTATTTT.

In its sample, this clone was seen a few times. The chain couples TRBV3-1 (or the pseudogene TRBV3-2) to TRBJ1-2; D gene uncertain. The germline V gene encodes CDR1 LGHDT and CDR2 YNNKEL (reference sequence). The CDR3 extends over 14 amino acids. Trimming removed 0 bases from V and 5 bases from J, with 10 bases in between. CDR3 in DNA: TGTGCCAGCAGCCAAGACGCGACTTCTTATGGCTACACCTTC. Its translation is CASSQDATSYGYTF.

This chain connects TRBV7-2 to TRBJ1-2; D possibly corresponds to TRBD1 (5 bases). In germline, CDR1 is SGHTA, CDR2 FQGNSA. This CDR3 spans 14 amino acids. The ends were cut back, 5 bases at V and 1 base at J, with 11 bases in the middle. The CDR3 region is CASSPARGNYGYTF. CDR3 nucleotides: TGTGCCAGCAGCCCCGCAAGGGGTAACTATGGCTACACCTTC.

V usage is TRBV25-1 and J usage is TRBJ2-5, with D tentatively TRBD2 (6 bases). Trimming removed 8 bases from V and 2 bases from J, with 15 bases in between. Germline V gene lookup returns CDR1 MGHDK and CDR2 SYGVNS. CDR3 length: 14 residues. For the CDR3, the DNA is TGTGCCAGCGGGCCGGGACTTCGGCAAGAGACCCAGTACTTC. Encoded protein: CASGPGLRQETQYF.

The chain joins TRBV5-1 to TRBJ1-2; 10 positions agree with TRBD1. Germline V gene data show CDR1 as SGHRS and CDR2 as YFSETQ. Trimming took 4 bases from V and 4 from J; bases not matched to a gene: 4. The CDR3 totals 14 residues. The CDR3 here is CASSLDRGAYGYTF. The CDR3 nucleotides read TGCGCCAGCAGCCTGGACAGGGGGGCCTATGGCTACACCTTC.

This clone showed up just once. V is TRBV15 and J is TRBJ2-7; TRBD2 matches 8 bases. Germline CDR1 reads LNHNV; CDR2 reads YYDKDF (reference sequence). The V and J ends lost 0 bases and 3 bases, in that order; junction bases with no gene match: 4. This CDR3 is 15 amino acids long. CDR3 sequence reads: CATSREARGGYEQYF. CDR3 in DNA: TGTGCCACCAGCAGAGAGGCCCGGGGGGGCTACGAGCAGTACTTC.